A selection of T cell receptor beta chains follows, all from one sample in a study of blood T cells in healthy people across ages. Using its own MiXCR run on the 5' RACE reads, TCRdb lists one record per CDR3 protein. The sample records over 750,000 distinct CDR3 sequences, about 25% being singletons. A further study also used this sample, focusing on T cells of mothers and their children.

The specimen sequenced was blood. The receptors shown here come from a boy aged 10-17 years in good health. The CDR3 runs from the conserved cysteine through the conserved F or W. Each record gives: J gene, clone size, D gene, V gene, CDR3 protein, CDR3 DNA. D genes are given only for firm matches. The size field is filled for only some rows; it gives once, few, many or a size class.

j_gene: TRBJ2-4
abundance: NA
d_gene: NA
v_gene: TRBV20-1
CDR3aa: CSARMIAKNIQYF
CDR3nt: TGCAGTGCTAGGATGATAGCCAAAAACATTCAGTACTTC

j_gene: TRBJ1-3
abundance: NA
d_gene: NA
v_gene: TRBV6-5
CDR3aa: CASSTSMGVGNTIYF
CDR3nt: TGTGCCAGCAGTACCAGCATGGGGGTTGGAAACACCATATATTTT

j_gene: TRBJ2-7
abundance: NA
d_gene: NA
v_gene: TRBV2
CDR3aa: CASSHSGTATYEQYF
CDR3nt: TGTGCCAGCAGTCATTCCGGGACGGCGACCTACGAGCAGTACTTC

j_gene: TRBJ2-5
abundance: NA
d_gene: TRBD1
v_gene: TRBV7-2
CDR3aa: CASRESDREYF
CDR3nt: TGTGCCAGCCGGGAATCGGACAGGGAGTACTTC

j_gene: TRBJ2-7
abundance: few
d_gene: NA
v_gene: TRBV3-1
CDR3aa: CASSQDPGYEQYF
CDR3nt: TGTGCCAGCAGCCAAGACCCGGGCTACGAGCAGTACTTC

j_gene: TRBJ2-6
abundance: NA
d_gene: NA
v_gene: TRBV5-6
CDR3aa: CASSLGARGANVLTF
CDR3nt: TGTGCCAGCAGCTTGGGGGCGCGAGGGGCCAACGTCCTGACTTTC

j_gene: TRBJ2-6
abundance: few
d_gene: NA
v_gene: TRBV20-1
CDR3aa: CSARSGSSPGANVLTF
CDR3nt: TGCAGTGCTAGATCGGGTTCTTCCCCCGGGGCCAACGTCCTGACTTTC

j_gene: TRBJ2-3
abundance: few
d_gene: NA
v_gene: TRBV6-5
CDR3aa: CASSYSGGGRVDTQYF
CDR3nt: TGTGCCAGCAGTTATAGCGGCGGCGGGCGGGTAGATACGCAGTATTTT

j_gene: TRBJ2-7
abundance: NA
d_gene: TRBD1
v_gene: TRBV7-9
CDR3aa: CASSSRDRGKGEQYF
CDR3nt: TGTGCCAGCAGTTCACGGGACAGGGGGAAAGGCGAGCAGTACTTC

j_gene: TRBJ2-5
abundance: few
d_gene: NA
v_gene: TRBV28
CDR3aa: CASSVRIPEQYF
CDR3nt: TGTGCCAGCAGTGTCAGGATTCCTGAGCAGTACTTC

j_gene: TRBJ2-2
abundance: once
d_gene: TRBD1
v_gene: TRBV6-6
CDR3aa: CASSKYGTDDGELFF
CDR3nt: TGTGCCAGCAGTAAATACGGGACAGATGACGGGGAGCTGTTTTTT

j_gene: TRBJ2-1
abundance: NA
d_gene: TRBD1
v_gene: TRBV20-1
CDR3aa: CSAGPPQGWDNEQFF
CDR3nt: TGCAGTGCTGGACCCCCACAGGGGTGGGACAATGAGCAGTTCTTC

j_gene: TRBJ1-6
abundance: few
d_gene: NA
v_gene: TRBV14
CDR3aa: CASSQDRALNSPLHF
CDR3nt: TGTGCCAGCAGCCAAGACCGGGCGCTGAATTCACCCCTCCACTTT

j_gene: TRBJ2-2
abundance: NA
d_gene: TRBD2
v_gene: TRBV4-1
CDR3aa: CASSPLLAGSHGELFF
CDR3nt: TGCGCCAGCAGCCCACTACTAGCGGGAAGTCACGGGGAGCTGTTTTTT

j_gene: TRBJ2-2
abundance: few
d_gene: NA
v_gene: TRBV4-1
CDR3aa: CASSQEMTGNTGELFF
CDR3nt: TGCGCCAGCAGCCAAGAGATGACAGGGAACACCGGGGAGCTGTTTTTT

j_gene: TRBJ1-1
abundance: few
d_gene: NA
v_gene: TRBV29-1
CDR3aa: CSVEGTGGTEAFF
CDR3nt: TGCAGCGTTGAAGGTACAGGTGGCACTGAAGCTTTCTTT

j_gene: TRBJ1-2
abundance: few
d_gene: NA
v_gene: TRBV12-3/TRBV12-4
CDR3aa: CASSFEGYGGYTF
CDR3nt: TGTGCCAGCAGTTTTGAGGGGTATGGGGGCTACACCTTC

j_gene: TRBJ2-3
abundance: few
d_gene: TRBD2
v_gene: TRBV7-2
CDR3aa: CASTHPLAGSTTDTQYF
CDR3nt: TGTGCCAGCACCCACCCTCTAGCGGGGAGCACCACAGATACGCAGTATTTT

j_gene: TRBJ1-4
abundance: NA
d_gene: NA
v_gene: TRBV12-3/TRBV12-4
CDR3aa: CASSLGAYEKLFF
CDR3nt: TGTGCCAGCAGTTTAGGCGCGTATGAAAAACTGTTTTTT

j_gene: TRBJ2-2
abundance: NA
d_gene: TRBD2
v_gene: TRBV7-9
CDR3aa: CASSRPGLSTGELFF
CDR3nt: TGTGCCAGCAGCCGTCCGGGACTAAGCACCGGGGAGCTGTTTTTT

j_gene: TRBJ2-7
abundance: NA
d_gene: TRBD1
v_gene: TRBV18
CDR3aa: CASSPPDRGSYEQYF
CDR3nt: TGTGCCAGCTCACCTCCGGACAGGGGTTCCTACGAGCAGTACTTC

j_gene: TRBJ2-7
abundance: NA
d_gene: NA
v_gene: TRBV4-1
CDR3aa: CASSQGIGGSYEQYF
CDR3nt: TGCGCCAGCAGCCAGGGGATAGGCGGATCCTACGAGCAGTACTTC

j_gene: TRBJ2-5
abundance: few
d_gene: NA
v_gene: TRBV2
CDR3aa: CASSERAGRRETQYF
CDR3nt: TGTGCCAGCAGTGAACGGGCAGGGCGGCGCGAGACCCAGTACTTC

j_gene: TRBJ2-5
abundance: NA
d_gene: NA
v_gene: TRBV6-2/TRBV6-3
CDR3aa: CASSYREWDNGKETQYF
CDR3nt: TGTGCCAGCAGTTATCGGGAATGGGACAACGGGAAAGAGACCCAGTACTTC

j_gene: TRBJ2-3
abundance: few
d_gene: TRBD2
v_gene: TRBV12-3/TRBV12-4
CDR3aa: CASSSGLGPTDTQYF
CDR3nt: TGTGCCAGCAGTTCCGGACTAGGGCCCACAGATACGCAGTATTTT

j_gene: TRBJ1-4
abundance: NA
d_gene: NA
v_gene: TRBV4-1
CDR3aa: CASSQIPGGARRLFF
CDR3nt: TGCGCCAGCAGCCAAATCCCGGGGGGGGCGCGAAGACTGTTTTTT

j_gene: TRBJ2-7
abundance: NA
d_gene: NA
v_gene: TRBV11-2
CDR3aa: CASSLRLDHSGEQYF
CDR3nt: TGTGCCAGCAGCTTAAGGCTGGACCACTCGGGGGAGCAGTACTTC

j_gene: TRBJ2-1
abundance: NA
d_gene: NA
v_gene: TRBV29-1
CDR3aa: CSVGPRDGRSYNEQFF
CDR3nt: TGCAGCGTTGGTCCCCGGGACGGTCGCTCCTACAATGAGCAGTTCTTC

j_gene: TRBJ2-5
abundance: few
d_gene: TRBD2
v_gene: TRBV29-1
CDR3aa: CSALGLAGQETQYF
CDR3nt: TGCAGCGCATTGGGACTAGCGGGGCAAGAGACCCAGTACTTC

j_gene: TRBJ2-7
abundance: few
d_gene: TRBD2
v_gene: TRBV14
CDR3aa: CASSRPGLANYEQYF
CDR3nt: TGTGCCAGCAGCAGACCGGGACTAGCGAATTACGAGCAGTACTTC

j_gene: TRBJ1-1
abundance: NA
d_gene: NA
v_gene: TRBV19
CDR3aa: CASSSSTAYDTEAFF
CDR3nt: TGTGCCAGTAGTTCTTCGACAGCTTACGACACTGAAGCTTTCTTT

j_gene: TRBJ2-1
abundance: NA
d_gene: NA
v_gene: TRBV20-1
CDR3aa: CSAREGGSYNEQFF
CDR3nt: TGCAGTGCTAGAGAGGGGGGCTCCTACAATGAGCAGTTCTTC

j_gene: TRBJ2-1
abundance: few
d_gene: TRBD2
v_gene: TRBV11-3
CDR3aa: CASSLGTSGSSEQFF
CDR3nt: TGTGCCAGCAGCCTGGGGACTAGCGGGAGTAGCGAGCAGTTCTTC

j_gene: TRBJ2-7
abundance: few
d_gene: NA
v_gene: TRBV25-1
CDR3aa: CASSEGGNYEQYF
CDR3nt: TGTGCCAGCAGTGAAGGGGGGAACTACGAGCAGTACTTC

j_gene: TRBJ1-5
abundance: NA
d_gene: NA
v_gene: TRBV3-1
CDR3aa: CASSQEQGNQPQHF
CDR3nt: TGTGCCAGCAGCCAAGAACAGGGCAATCAGCCCCAGCATTTT

j_gene: TRBJ1-5
abundance: few
d_gene: NA
v_gene: TRBV2
CDR3aa: CASSEDYNQPQHF
CDR3nt: TGTGCCAGCAGTGAAGACTACAATCAGCCCCAGCATTTT

j_gene: TRBJ1-4
abundance: NA
d_gene: NA
v_gene: TRBV7-3
CDR3aa: CASSPAGGPREKLFF
CDR3nt: TGTGCCAGCAGCCCCGCTGGGGGGCCCCGGGAAAAACTGTTTTTT

j_gene: TRBJ2-2
abundance: few
d_gene: NA
v_gene: TRBV6-1
CDR3aa: CASSARGLGTGELFF
CDR3nt: TGTGCCAGCAGTGCCCGGGGGTTAGGAACCGGGGAGCTGTTTTTT

j_gene: TRBJ2-1
abundance: NA
d_gene: NA
v_gene: TRBV14
CDR3aa: CASSSSDQRGYF
CDR3nt: TGTGCCAGCAGCTCATCCGACCAACGGGGGTACTTC

j_gene: TRBJ1-1
abundance: few
d_gene: NA
v_gene: TRBV7-9
CDR3aa: CASSLQQGMGTEAFF
CDR3nt: TGTGCCAGCAGCTTACAGCAGGGAATGGGAACTGAAGCTTTCTTT

j_gene: TRBJ1-1
abundance: NA
d_gene: NA
v_gene: TRBV6-6
CDR3aa: CATQTGGPPSAFF
CDR3nt: TGTGCCACCCAAACGGGGGGGCCCCCAAGCGCTTTCTTT

j_gene: TRBJ2-7
abundance: NA
d_gene: NA
v_gene: TRBV11-3
CDR3aa: CASSRGSSGEQYF
CDR3nt: TGTGCCAGCTCCCGGGGGTCAAGTGGCGAGCAGTACTTC

j_gene: TRBJ2-2
abundance: few
d_gene: TRBD2
v_gene: TRBV24-1
CDR3aa: CATSGGSGTGELFF
CDR3nt: TGTGCCACCTCTGGCGGGAGTGGCACCGGGGAGCTGTTTTTT

j_gene: TRBJ2-1
abundance: few
d_gene: NA
v_gene: TRBV29-1
CDR3aa: CSAPPDRNNEQFF
CDR3nt: TGCAGCGCCCCCCCCGACAGGAACAATGAGCAGTTCTTC

j_gene: TRBJ2-5
abundance: NA
d_gene: NA
v_gene: TRBV7-9
CDR3aa: CASSLEGVQGIPGTQYF
CDR3nt: TGTGCCAGCAGCCTAGAGGGCGTCCAGGGGATTCCGGGGACCCAGTACTTC

j_gene: TRBJ2-1
abundance: NA
d_gene: TRBD2
v_gene: TRBV12-3/TRBV12-4
CDR3aa: CASNLGTSVYNEQFF
CDR3nt: TGTGCCAGCAACCTCGGGACTAGCGTCTACAATGAGCAGTTCTTC

j_gene: TRBJ2-1
abundance: NA
d_gene: NA
v_gene: TRBV4-3
CDR3aa: CASSQERDPRGEQFF
CDR3nt: TGCGCCAGCAGCCAAGAGCGGGACCCTAGGGGTGAGCAGTTCTTC

j_gene: TRBJ2-1
abundance: few
d_gene: NA
v_gene: TRBV6-1
CDR3aa: CASSDRASDHNEQFF
CDR3nt: TGTGCCAGCAGTGACAGGGCATCGGACCACAATGAGCAGTTCTTC

j_gene: TRBJ1-3
abundance: once
d_gene: NA
v_gene: TRBV7-2
CDR3aa: CASSGGGTSGNTIYF
CDR3nt: TGTGCCAGCAGTGGGGGAGGGACCTCTGGAAACACCATATATTTT

j_gene: TRBJ2-2
abundance: many
d_gene: NA
v_gene: TRBV6-5
CDR3aa: CASSYSKTGELFF
CDR3nt: TGTGCCAGCAGTTACTCGAAGACCGGGGAGCTGTTTTTT

j_gene: TRBJ2-2
abundance: once
d_gene: NA
v_gene: TRBV5-1
CDR3aa: CASSLVPLNTGELFF
CDR3nt: TGCGCCAGCAGCTTGGTTCCTTTGAACACCGGGGAGCTGTTTTTT

j_gene: TRBJ2-4
abundance: NA
d_gene: TRBD1
v_gene: TRBV7-9
CDR3aa: CASSNRDRPYIQYF
CDR3nt: TGTGCCAGCAGCAACCGGGACAGGCCGTACATTCAGTACTTC